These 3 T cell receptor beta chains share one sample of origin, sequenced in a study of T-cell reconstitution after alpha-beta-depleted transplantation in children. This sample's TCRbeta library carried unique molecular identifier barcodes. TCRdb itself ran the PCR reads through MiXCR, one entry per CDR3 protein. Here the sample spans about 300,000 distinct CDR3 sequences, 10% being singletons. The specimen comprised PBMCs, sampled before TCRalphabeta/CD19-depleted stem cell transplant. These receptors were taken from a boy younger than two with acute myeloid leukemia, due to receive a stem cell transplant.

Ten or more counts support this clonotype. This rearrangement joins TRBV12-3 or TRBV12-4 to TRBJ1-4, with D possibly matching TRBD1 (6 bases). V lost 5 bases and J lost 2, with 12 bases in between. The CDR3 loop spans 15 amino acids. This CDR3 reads CASSPQGGTNEKLFF. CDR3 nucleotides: TGTGCCAGCAGTCCTCAAGGGGGGACTAATGAAAAACTGTTTTTT.

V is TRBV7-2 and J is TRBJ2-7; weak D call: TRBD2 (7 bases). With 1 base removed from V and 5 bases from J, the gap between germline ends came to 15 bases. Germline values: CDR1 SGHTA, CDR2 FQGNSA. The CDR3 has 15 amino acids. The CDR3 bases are TGTGCCAGCAGCTTAGGGCTAGCGGCAGGGGACGAGCAGTACTTC. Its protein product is CASSLGLAAGDEQYF. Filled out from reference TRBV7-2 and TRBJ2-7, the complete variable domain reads GAGVSQSPSNKVTEKGKDVELRCDPISGHTALYWYRQSLGQGLEFLIYFQGNSAPDKSGLPSDRFSAERTGGSVSTLTIQRTQQEDSAVYLCASSLGLAAGDEQYFGPGTRLTVT.

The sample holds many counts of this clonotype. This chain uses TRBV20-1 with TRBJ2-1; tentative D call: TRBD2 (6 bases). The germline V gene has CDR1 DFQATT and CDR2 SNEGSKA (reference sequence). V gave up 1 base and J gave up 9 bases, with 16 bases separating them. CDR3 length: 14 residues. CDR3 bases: TGCAGTGCTAGAGTCGGCCCCCGGGGGAGTGAGCAGTTCTTC. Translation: CSARVGPRGSEQFF.